One sample yielded the 16 T cell receptor beta chains listed below, sequenced in a study of T cell clonality in common variable immunodeficiency. Study-wide results and caveats: In common variable immunodeficiency, TCR beta chains reportedly carried fewer deletions and N-nucleotide insertions.

These receptors' antigens are unknown. Only in-frame clones appear in the TCRdb table, and some are missing; sequencing was by immunoSEQ multiplex PCR. The sample shows tens of thousands of clones, none of them appearing just once. Sequenced sample: peripheral blood mononuclear cells. The receptors shown here come from a human donor with common variable immunodeficiency.

This clone was picked up many times. Read sequence stops 3 residues before the CDR3 end, and the germline J gene provides the missing end. The chain couples TRBV7-3 to TRBJ2-2, with 9 nucleotides matching TRBD2. The length of the CDR3 is 16 residues. V shed 4 bases and J 5 bases; nucleotides not matched to a gene: 8. CDR1 SGHTA and CDR2 FQGTGA come from the germline V gene. The part of the CDR3 DNA that was read is TGTGCCAGCAGCTCCCCTGATAGCGGGGGTACCGGGGAG. Its protein is CASSSPDSGGTGE. The complete CDR3 reads CASSSPDSGGTGELFF.

This clone was seen at least ten times. The read ends 3 residues shy of where the CDR3 ends; the end is completed using the germline J gene. This chain links TRBV2 with TRBJ1-5, with D unresolved. Between the trimmed V and J ends, which lost 6 bases and 0 bases, there was a span of 9 bases. The CDR3 contains 14 residues. Germline loops: CDR1 SNHLY, CDR2 FYNNEI. This CDR3 reads CASSGGISNQPQHF. Partial CDR3 DNA: TGTGCCAGCAGCGGCGGGATTAGCAATCAGCCC.

There are many counts of this clone. The read ends 3 residues before the CDR3 terminus; that terminus is restored from the germline J gene. The J gene is TRBJ2-1, the V gene TRBV6-2 or TRBV6-3; a possible D gene is TRBD1 (6 bases). The CDR3 contains 15 residues. V was shortened by 7 bases and J by 0 bases, with 13 bases between the two germline ends. Germline CDR1 reads MNHEY; CDR2 reads SVGEGT. The DNA read from the CDR3 is TGTGCCAGCATCATTGGACAGAGCTCCTACAATGAG. Its translation is CASIIGQSSYNE. In full, the CDR3 is CASIIGQSSYNEQFF.

There are many counts of this clone. Read data end 3 residues before the CDR3 end; the end is taken from the germline J gene. The chain combines TRBV11-2 with TRBJ1-1, with D possibly matching TRBD1 (6 bases). The germline CDR1 and CDR2 sequences are SGHAT and FQNNGV. The CDR3 runs to 14 residues. Trimming took 6 bases from V and 0 from J, leaving 11 bases between them. The CDR3 here is CASSWGQMNTEAFF. CDR3 bases read: TGTGCCAGCAGTTGGGGGCAAATGAACACTGAA. The variable domain in full, completed from reference TRBV11-2 and TRBJ1-1, reads EAGVAQSPRYKIIEKRQSVAFWCNPISGHATLYWYQQILGQGPKLLIQFQNNGVVDDSQLPKDRFSAERLKGVDSTLKIQPAKLEDSAVYLCASSWGQMNTEAFFGQGTRLTVV.

This clone was counted at least ten times. Read data end 3 residues before the CDR3 end; the end is taken from the germline J gene. This chain joins TRBV2 and TRBJ2-2, with 7 bases matching TRBD2. Germline lookup yields CDR1 SNHLY and CDR2 FYNNEI. This CDR3 is built from 16 residues. The J segment lost 3 bases and the V segment lost 6 bases, leaving 10 bases of the junction unmatched. CDR3 sequence: CASSPDWGGDTGELFF. The part of the CDR3 DNA that was read is TGTGCCAGCAGCCCCGATTGGGGGGGGGACACCGGGGAG.

This clone was counted at least ten times. The read terminates 3 residues ahead of where the CDR3 ends, so the germline J gene completes it. The V and J genes are TRBV5-1 and TRBJ2-5, with D tentatively TRBD1 (6 bases). The CDR3 totals 14 residues. V shed 3 bases and J shed 5 bases, with 14 bases lying between them. Germline V gene lookup returns CDR1 SGHRS and CDR2 YFSETQ. CDR3 loop: CASSSTGNTETQYF. CDR3 bases read: TGCGCCAGCAGCTCCACAGGGAATACGGAGACC.

This clone was counted ten times or more. The CDR3 goes on 3 residues after the read ends, and that part is filled in from the germline J gene. This rearrangement joins TRBV6-2 or TRBV6-3 to TRBJ1-1; TRBD1 aligns across 10 bases. Germline V gene sequence: CDR1 MNHEY, CDR2 SVGEGT. The length of the CDR3 is 15 residues. The J segment lost 0 bases and the V segment lost 6 bases, leaving 4 bases of the junction unmatched. Partial CDR3 DNA: TGTGCCAGCAGATCGGGACAGGGGCTGAACACTGAA. Translated, it gives CASRSGQGLNTE. The whole CDR3 sequence reads CASRSGQGLNTEAFF.

The table lists this clone with many counts. With the read ending 3 residues before the CDR3 end, the germline J gene is used to fill in that end. The chain couples TRBV5-6 to TRBJ2-1; perhaps TRBD1 as D (6 bases). The germline V gene has CDR1 SGHDT and CDR2 YYEEEE. With 2 bases removed from V and 5 bases from J, the gap between germline ends came to 11 bases. CDR3 length: 14 residues. The CDR3 spells CASSFRQVHNEQFF. The sequenced part of the CDR3 DNA is TGTGCCAGCAGCTTTCGACAGGTCCACAATGAG.

This clone came up many times. The read ends 3 residues shy of where the CDR3 ends; the end is completed using the germline J gene. The chain recombines TRBV5-6 with TRBJ2-5; D is possibly TRBD1 (6 bases). V lost 1 base, J lost 5 bases, and 12 bases lay in between. The germline V gene encodes CDR1 SGHDT and CDR2 YYEEEE. The CDR3 sequence is 14 residues long. The CDR3 DNA, read in part, is TGTGCCAGCAGCTTGTACAGGGTGGGGGAGACC. Residues: CASSLYRVGET. The entire CDR3 reads CASSLYRVGETQYF.

The sample holds many counts of this clone. The CDR3 is cut off 3 residues early in the read; its end comes from the germline J gene. V gene TRBV30 combines with J gene TRBJ1-5; no reliable D call. Per germline, CDR1 GTSNPN and CDR2 SVGIG (reference sequence). The length of the CDR3 is 16 residues. V lost 0 bases and J lost 2, with 14 bases in between. The part of the CDR3 DNA that was read is TGTGCCTGGAGTGTACCAGGATACGGTGGCAATCAGCCC. It codes for CAWSVPGYGGNQP. The complete CDR3 sequence is CAWSVPGYGGNQPQHF.

The table lists this clone with many counts. The read stops 3 residues short of the end of the CDR3; the missing end is completed from the germline J gene. This sequence joins TRBV18 and TRBJ1-6, with 7 positions matching TRBD1. J lost 6 bases, V lost 1 base, and 3 bases had no gene match. The V gene's germline CDR1 is KGHSH and CDR2 LQKENI. The CDR3 spans 15 residues. The CDR3 reads CASSPLRDSNSPLHF. The covered CDR3 bases are TGTGCCAGCTCACCACTTCGGGACAGTAATTCACCC.

A note on this clone: The read halts 3 residues ahead of the CDR3 end, with the missing end drawn from the germline J gene. The genes are TRBV19 and TRBJ2-7; 9 positions agree with TRBD1. Per germline, CDR1 LNHDA and CDR2 SQIVND (reference sequence). The CDR3 length is 15 residues. V was pared by 1 base and J by 3 bases, with 4 bases of the junction left unmatched. The sequenced part of the CDR3 DNA is TGTGCCAGTAGTATAGCCTCGGGACAGGGCTACGAG. Translating gives CASSIASGQGYE. The entire CDR3 sequence reads CASSIASGQGYEQYF.

This clone was counted many times. The observed sequence ends 3 residues before the CDR3 terminus, with the missing tail filled in from the germline J gene. The chain has TRBV29-1 and TRBJ2-7; the match to TRBD1 covers 7 bases. Germline lookup yields CDR1 SQVTM and CDR2 ANQGSEA. This CDR3 is 16 amino acids long. With 1 base clipped from V and 0 bases from J, the junction kept 9 bases outside the gene matches. This CDR3 reads CSVEAHQGESSYEQYF. The part of the CDR3 DNA that was read is TGCAGCGTTGAAGCCCACCAGGGGGAAAGCTCCTACGAG.

This clone was recorded many times. The CDR3 reads CASSPYRVNSPLHF. The CDR3 bases that were read are TGTGCCAGCAGCCCATACAGGGTTAATTCACCC. The J gene is TRBJ1-6, the V gene TRBV7-2; possibly TRBD1 for D (6 bases). Read data end 3 residues before the CDR3 end; the end is taken from the germline J gene. Germline CDR1 is SGHTA and CDR2 is FQGNSA. V dropped 5 bases and J dropped 6 bases, with 11 bases sitting between them. CDR3 length: 14 residues.

This clone was observed at least ten times. The read ends 3 residues before the CDR3 terminus; that terminus is restored from the germline J gene. The genes are TRBV2 and TRBJ1-1; D is undetermined. Germline CDR1 and CDR2: SNHLY and FYNNEI. The CDR3 has 13 amino acids. The V and J ends lost 8 bases and 5 bases respectively, with 15 bases between them. Incomplete CDR3 DNA: TGTGCCAGCGGCGGGAAACTCGGGACTGAA. Encoded protein: CASGGKLGTE. The complete CDR3 reads CASGGKLGTEAFF.

This clone has a count of ten or more. The sequenced fragment ends 3 residues before the CDR3 boundary, so the rest is inferred from the germline J gene. The J gene is TRBJ2-5, the V gene TRBV19; TRBD1 matches 8 bases. CDR1 and CDR2 from the germline V gene are LNHDA and SQIVND (reference sequence). With V trimmed by 7 bases and J by 3 bases, 4 bases remained unmatched. The CDR3 spans 13 residues. The CDR3 region is CASTGQGKETQYF. Incomplete CDR3 DNA: TGTGCCAGTACTGGACAGGGAAAAGAGACC.